A selection of T cell receptor beta chains follows, all from one sample in a study of T cells in Graves' hyperthyroidism and ophthalmopathy. MiXCR was run by TCRdb on the multiplex PCR reads, yielding one entry per CDR3 protein. The sample has approximately 270,000 distinct CDR3 sequences; 14% to 15% are singletons. Sequencing was performed on blood. The source is a woman aged 40 to 50 with Graves' hyperthyroidism that later progressed to Graves' ophthalmopathy. Both conserved end residues are trimmed from each CDR3. The order of the fields is CDR3 protein, V gene.

CDR3aa: ASSYWPPLNYGYT
v_gene: TRBV6-5

CDR3aa: ASSHPAASSYNEQF
v_gene: TRBV4-1

CDR3aa: ASSLRSLAASTDTQY
v_gene: TRBV27

CDR3aa: ASSTTGTATNQPQH
v_gene: TRBV19

CDR3aa: ASSGTGGENGANVLT
v_gene: TRBV6-1

CDR3aa: ASSLLTGPMNTEAF
v_gene: TRBV5-1

CDR3aa: ASSPTGVFYNEQF
v_gene: TRBV18

CDR3aa: ASSPPTGGVTEAF
v_gene: TRBV18

CDR3aa: SAPGTSGYEQY
v_gene: TRBV20-1

CDR3aa: ASSRRQGGSYNSPLH
v_gene: TRBV3-1

CDR3aa: ASSYSGPSEAF
v_gene: TRBV6-5

CDR3aa: ASSSSDYNEQF
v_gene: TRBV12-3/TRBV12-4

CDR3aa: ASSYNWFSGSSYEQY
v_gene: TRBV6-5

CDR3aa: ASSYPDGGTYEQY
v_gene: TRBV6-5

CDR3aa: ASSVLGPGTDTQY
v_gene: TRBV11-2

CDR3aa: ASSDRWVDTQY
v_gene: TRBV10-1

CDR3aa: ASREPGLASTDTQY
v_gene: TRBV28

CDR3aa: ASRRDPSATDTQY
v_gene: TRBV12-3/TRBV12-4

CDR3aa: ASSLEGRGSSYEQY
v_gene: TRBV4-1

CDR3aa: ASTTGTTYEQY
v_gene: TRBV6-1

CDR3aa: ASPPPRTSGRLGNEQF
v_gene: TRBV28

CDR3aa: ASSLARTSSRTDTQY
v_gene: TRBV7-8

CDR3aa: ASSLDVDNEKLF
v_gene: TRBV7-8